A single sample gave rise to the 22 T cell receptor beta chains below, sequenced in a study of vaccination effects on CD4 cells after COVID-19. Viral peptide pools were used in the ViraFEST assay to expand antigen-specific CD4+ T cells, and sequencing came afterward. At the end of roughly ten days of culture, CD4+ T cells were isolated. Neither prior SARS-CoV-2 infection nor positive nucleocapsid antibodies were present in the vaccine recipients. TCRdb keeps only in-frame clones here, not all; method: immunoSEQ multiplex PCR. The sample has about 37,000 clones; 66% are singletons. No antigen is known for these receptors. Sequenced here: CD4+ T cells from PBMCs cultured with HCoV-OC43 spike peptides, sampled before COVID-19 vaccination. Indicated subset: HCoV-OC43 spike overlapping peptide pool stimulation. The receptor source for this set is a human donor who received a COVID-19 vaccine.

This chain joins TRBV5-1 and TRBJ2-3; D might be TRBD1 (6 bases). Germline CDR1 reads SGHRS; CDR2 reads YFSETQ. V was cut by 0 bases and J by 5 bases, with 10 bases left in between. This CDR3 contains 14 residues. The DNA of the CDR3 is TGCGCCAGCAGCTTGGAACAGGGAAAAGATACGCAGTATTTT. This gives the protein CASSLEQGKDTQYF.

The V call is TRBV13, the J call TRBJ1-2; TRBD1 might be the D (5 bases). V was trimmed by 6 bases and J by 3 bases, leaving 17 bases between them. Germline values: CDR1 PRHDT, CDR2 FYEKMQ (reference sequence). CDR3 length: 15 amino acids. The CDR3 region has the DNA TGTGCCAGCAGGCCCAGGGCCCAAGACTACTATGGCTACACCTTC. Protein sequence: CASRPRAQDYYGYTF.

This clone was detected only once. The chain has TRBV3-1 (or the pseudogene TRBV3-2) and TRBJ2-7; 7 positions agree with TRBD2. CDR1 is LGHDT, CDR2 YNNKEL, per germline (reference sequence). The CDR3 loop spans 15 amino acids. V was pared by 1 base and J by 5 bases, with 8 bases of the junction left unmatched. The CDR3 is CASSQGGGTADEQYF. CDR3 coding DNA: TGTGCCAGCAGCCAAGGGGGGGGGACCGCGGACGAGCAGTACTTC.

The J gene is TRBJ2-3, the V gene TRBV2; D unclear. Deletions cut 7 bases from V and 0 bases from J, with 8 bases between. The CDR3 length is 13 residues. Per the germline V gene, CDR1 is SNHLY and CDR2 is FYNNEI. CDR3 in DNA: TGTGCCAGCATATTGGGGAGCACAGATACGCAGTATTTT. The encoded protein is CASILGSTDTQYF.

This clone was observed a handful of times. The V gene is TRBV30, the J gene TRBJ1-1; tentatively, D is TRBD1 (5 bases). The CDR3 is 13 amino acids. Germline CDR1 reads GTSNPN; CDR2 reads SVGIG (reference sequence). Between the trimmed V and J ends, which lost 5 bases and 5 bases, there was a span of 15 bases. CDR3 sequence: CAWAFGGRTEAFF. CDR3 in DNA: TGTGCCTGGGCATTCGGGGGAAGGACTGAAGCTTTCTTT. The complete variable domain, with remaining parts taken from reference TRBV30 and TRBJ1-1, reads SQTIHQWPATLVQPVGSPLSLECTVEGTSNPNLYWYRQAAGRGLQLLFYSVGIGQISSEVPQNLSASRPQDRQFILSSKKLLLSDSGFYLCAWAFGGRTEAFFGQGTRLTVV.

The DNA of the CDR3 is TGTGCCACCAGCAGAGGATCAATATTGAACACTGAAGCTTTCTTT. Protein sequence: CATSRGSILNTEAFF. This chain uses TRBV15 with TRBJ1-1; D remains ambiguous. Trimming took off 1 base at V and 0 bases at J, with 9 bases between the two ends. CDR1 is LNHNV, CDR2 YYDKDF, per germline (reference sequence). The CDR3 is made up of 15 amino acids.

This chain joins TRBV6-5 and TRBJ1-6; D may be TRBD1 (6 bases). In germline, CDR1 is MNHEY, CDR2 SVGAGI. Trimming removed 5 bases at V and 11 bases at J, with 13 bases between. The CDR3 has 13 residues. Written as DNA, the CDR3 is TGTGCCAGCAGTAGACAGGTTATGACACCCCTCCACTTT. Encoded protein: CASSRQVMTPLHF.

The chain couples TRBV2 to TRBJ1-1, with no clear D. Germline V gives CDR1 SNHLY, CDR2 FYNNEI. V was shortened by 4 bases and J by 1 base, with 10 bases between the two germline ends. The CDR3 covers 14 residues. The CDR3 loop is CASSVDGGNTEAFF. Written as DNA, the CDR3 is TGTGCCAGCAGTGTGGACGGAGGGAACACTGAAGCTTTCTTT.

The V and J genes are TRBV5-6 and TRBJ2-5; tentative D call: TRBD2 (6 bases). CDR3 length: 14 residues. The germline V and J ends were trimmed by 4 bases and 5 bases, with 15 bases remaining between them. The germline V gene encodes CDR1 SGHDT and CDR2 YYEEEE. The DNA of the CDR3 is TGTGCCAGCAGCCGGGGGTCGGGGTACGAGACCCAGTACTTC. Protein: CASSRGSGYETQYF. The full variable domain, its missing parts supplied by reference TRBV5-6 and TRBJ2-5, is DAGVTQSPTHLIKTRGQQVTLRCSPKSGHDTVSWYQQALGQGPQFIFQYYEEEERQRGNFPDRFSGHQFPNYSSELNVNALLLGDSALYLCASSRGSGYETQYFGPGTRLLVL.

The chain uses TRBV12-5 and TRBJ2-4; 11 nucleotides match TRBD2. V shed 2 bases and J 0 bases; nucleotides not matched to a gene: 9. This CDR3 contains 19 residues. CDR1 and CDR2 from the germline V gene are LGHNT and FRNRAP. CDR3 sequence reads: CASGLTSQGLAGAKNIQYF. CDR3 bases: TGTGCTAGTGGTTTGACTTCACAAGGACTAGCGGGAGCCAAAAACATTCAGTACTTC.

This rearrangement joins TRBV5-1 to TRBJ2-5; D might be TRBD2 (7 bases). The CDR3 consists of 16 residues. Germline V CDR1 and CDR2: SGHRS, YFSETQ. The V gene lost 0 bases and the J gene lost 5 bases, with 17 bases spanning the gap. The CDR3 here is CASSLDVPGGRETQYF. The DNA of the CDR3 is TGCGCCAGCAGCTTGGACGTACCGGGGGGCCGTGAGACCCAGTACTTC.

The J gene is TRBJ2-3, the V gene TRBV6-4; D is ambiguous. Germline assignment: CDR1 MRHNA and CDR2 SNTAGT. The CDR3 contains 14 residues. The V end lost 3 bases, the J end lost 6 bases, and 13 bases lay between the germline ends. Here the CDR3 DNA reads TGTGCCAGCAGTGAAGAACTACTCTCGGATACGCAGTATTTT. Its translation: CASSEELLSDTQYF.

V usage is TRBV6-5 and J usage is TRBJ1-2, with 7 bases aligning to TRBD1. The CDR3 loop spans 15 amino acids. Germline lookup yields CDR1 MNHEY and CDR2 SVGAGI. V dropped 6 bases and J dropped 1; count of bases not matched to a gene: 8. CDR3 nucleotide sequence: TGTGCCAGCAGAGACCCGGGACAGAATAACTATGGCTACACCTTC. Translating gives CASRDPGQNNYGYTF.

This chain joins TRBV6-5 and TRBJ2-4; D is unclear. The V end lost 6 bases, the J end lost 0 bases, and 9 bases lay between the germline ends. This CDR3 contains 14 residues. Germline CDR1 reads MNHEY; CDR2 reads SVGAGI. CDR3: CASSPKIAKNIQYF. In nucleotides, the CDR3 is TGTGCCAGCAGCCCAAAGATAGCCAAAAACATTCAGTACTTC.

Note on this clone: One end of the junction does not line up with germline, which may come from a read error. The rearrangement joins TRBV30 to TRBJ1-5; 10 bases line up with TRBD1. The CDR3 covers 14 residues. Germline V gives CDR1 GTSNPN, CDR2 SVGIG (reference sequence). The CDR3: CAWSVKGGTGDRYF. The CDR3 nucleotides are TGTGCCTGGAGTGTAAAAGGTGGGACAGGGGACCGATATTTT.

This chain uses TRBV6-5 with TRBJ2-7, with D possibly being TRBD2 (7 bases). This CDR3 spans 15 amino acids. V lost 0 bases and J lost 2, with 11 bases in between. From germline, CDR1 is MNHEY and CDR2 SVGAGI. The CDR3 DNA reads TGTGCCAGCAGTTACTCGCGGGGGCCGACCTACGAGCAGTACTTC. Translating gives CASSYSRGPTYEQYF.

This rearrangement joins TRBV24-1 to TRBJ2-7; D unresolved. The germline V gene has CDR1 KGHDR and CDR2 SFDVKD. This CDR3 is built from 15 residues. Trimming shortened V by 0 bases and J by 2 bases, and 10 bases separated the two germline ends. CDR3 sequence reads: CATSDLGRKPYEQYF. The CDR3, as DNA: TGTGCCACCAGTGATTTGGGCAGGAAACCCTACGAGCAGTACTTC.

V usage is TRBV29-1 and J usage is TRBJ1-3; TRBD1 matches 7 bases. Germline V gene sequence: CDR1 SQVTM, CDR2 ANQGSEA. Trimming at V came to 6 bases and at J to 3 bases, leaving 8 bases not matched to a gene. The CDR3 has 14 residues. CDR3 loop: CSVETTGIGNTIYF. The CDR3, as DNA: TGCAGCGTGGAAACGACAGGGATTGGAAACACCATATATTTT.

V usage is TRBV12-5 and J usage is TRBJ2-1; 9 nucleotides line up with TRBD2. CDR1 and CDR2 (germline): LGHNT, FRNRAP. The CDR3 extends over 15 amino acids. V was clipped by 4 bases and J by 6 bases; unmatched bases: 7. This CDR3 is CASGSVSSGINEQFF. CDR3 sequence (DNA): TGTGCTAGTGGTTCAGTCTCTAGCGGGATCAATGAGCAGTTCTTC.

This sequence joins TRBV5-1 and TRBJ2-2; D remains ambiguous. This CDR3 contains 14 residues. The ends were cut back, 1 base at V and 5 bases at J, with 9 bases in the middle. The V gene's germline CDR1 is SGHRS and CDR2 YFSETQ. The CDR3: CASSLFVLTGELFF. CDR3 nucleotide sequence: TGCGCCAGCAGCTTGTTTGTTCTGACCGGGGAGCTGTTTTTT. The variable domain in full, with the rest retrieved from reference TRBV5-1 and TRBJ2-2, is KAGVTQTPRYLIKTRGQQVTLSCSPISGHRSVSWYQQTPGQGLQFLFEYFSETQRNKGNFPGRFSGRQFSNSRSEMNVSTLELGDSALYLCASSLFVLTGELFFGEGSRLTVL.

The chain recombines TRBV19 with TRBJ2-4; 9 positions match TRBD2. Germline V gives CDR1 LNHDA, CDR2 SQIVND (reference sequence). This CDR3 contains 16 residues. Trimming cost V 3 bases and J 4 bases; bases outside gene matches: 7. The CDR3 nucleotides read TGTGCCAGTAGTATTGGACCAGCGGGGGGAAAAAACATTCAGTACTTC. Its protein product is CASSIGPAGGKNIQYF. The variable domain in full, completed from reference TRBV19 and TRBJ2-4, reads DGGITQSPKYLFRKEGQNVTLSCEQNLNHDAMYWYRQDPGQGLRLIYYSQIVNDFQKGDIAEGYSVSREKKESFPLTVTSAQKNPTAFYLCASSIGPAGGKNIQYFGAGTRLSVL.

This clone is a singleton in its sample. The J gene is TRBJ1-3, the V gene TRBV6-5, with D maybe TRBD1 (5 bases). CDR1 is MNHEY, CDR2 SVGAGI, per germline. The CDR3 is 12 amino acids. Between the trimmed V and J ends, which lost 8 bases and 4 bases, there was a span of 9 bases. The CDR3 nucleotides are TGTGCCAGCCGACAGATAGGAAACACCATATATTTT. It is translated as CASRQIGNTIYF.